A selection of T cell receptor beta chains follows, all from one sample in a study of metastatic and nonmetastatic thyroid tumors. MiXCR reprocessed the PCR reads for TCRdb. The data contain about 59,000 clones, 25% to 35% of them seen just once; the ten biggest clones take up around a sixth. Sequenced input: blood. The receptors were gathered from a female donor with papillary thyroid cancer or a benign thyroid nodule (not recorded which). Some clones in this sample may be carry-over from other donors' samples. Each CDR3 is given with its conserved first and last residue. The D gene is left open where the match is weak. Rows give clone size only sometimes, using once, few, many, or a class for an expanded clone.

15,TRBV10-2,NA,TRBJ2-2,NA,CASSPGTKNTGELFF,TGCGCCAGCAGCCCCGGGACCAAGAACACCGGGGAGCTGTTTTTT
14,TRBV6-1,TRBD1,TRBJ1-2,NA,CASSGLYRGQGYTF,TGTGCCAGCAGTGGCTTATACAGGGGGCAGGGCTACACCTTC
17,TRBV28,TRBD2,TRBJ2-3,few,CASSPTSGREGTDTQYF,TGTGCCAGCAGCCCTACTAGCGGGAGGGAAGGCACAGATACGCAGTATTTT
13,TRBV10-1,NA,TRBJ2-2,NA,CASSRAVPGELFF,TGCGCCAGCAGCCGGGCGGTTCCCGGGGAGCTGTTTTTT
18,TRBV6-1,NA,TRBJ2-7,NA,CASSEEGGVERISYKQYF,TGTGCCAGCAGTGAAGAGGGGGGAGTTGAAAGGATCTCCTACAAGCAGTACTTC
13,TRBV20-1,TRBD2,TRBJ2-5,NA,CSARASGVETQYF,TGCAGTGCTAGAGCTAGCGGAGTGGAGACCCAGTACTTC
12,TRBV18,TRBD1,TRBJ1-1,NA,CASSMGDSEAFF,TGTGCCAGCTCCATGGGGGACAGTGAAGCTTTCTTT
13,TRBV11-2,NA,TRBJ2-5,NA,CASSFEYQETQYF,TGTGCCAGCAGCTTTGAATATCAAGAGACCCAGTACTTC
16,TRBV24-1,TRBD2,TRBJ2-1,few,CATSDSGRSSYNEQFF,TGTGCCACCAGTGATAGCGGGAGGAGCTCCTACAATGAGCAGTTCTTC
17,TRBV3-1,TRBD2,TRBJ2-1,NA,CASSQATSGISYNEQFF,TGTGCCAGCAGCCAGGCGACTAGCGGGATATCCTACAATGAGCAGTTCTTC
15,TRBV19,TRBD1,TRBJ2-2,NA,CASSPRTGETGELFF,TGTGCCAGTAGTCCCCGGACAGGGGAAACCGGGGAGCTGTTTTTT
15,TRBV5-5,NA,TRBJ1-4,NA,CASSSIGGPNEKLFF,TGTGCCAGCAGCTCCATCGGGGGGCCTAATGAAAAACTGTTTTTT
14,TRBV6-2/TRBV6-3,TRBD1,TRBJ2-5,NA,CASTGQGAGETQYF,TGTGCCAGCACGGGGCAGGGGGCAGGGGAGACCCAGTACTTC
15,TRBV19,TRBD1,TRBJ1-2,NA,CASSASGQAGYGYTF,TGTGCCAGTAGTGCATCGGGACAGGCTGGTTATGGCTACACCTTC
16,TRBV6-1,TRBD1,TRBJ2-1,NA,CASNLDRVLSYNEQFF,TGTGCCAGCAACTTGGACAGGGTACTTTCCTACAATGAGCAGTTCTTC
13,TRBV6-1,NA,TRBJ1-2,few,CASSQGLGVGYTF,TGTGCCAGCAGTCAAGGACTAGGGGTTGGCTACACCTTC
15,TRBV6-2/TRBV6-3,NA,TRBJ2-1,medium-sized,CASSYVRQSNNEQFF,TGTGCCAGCAGTTACGTGCGGCAGTCAAACAATGAGCAGTTCTTC
14,TRBV6-4,TRBD2,TRBJ2-2,NA,CASSDGTSTGELFF,TGTGCCAGCAGTGACGGGACTAGCACCGGGGAGCTGTTTTTT
17,TRBV15,NA,TRBJ2-7,few,CATSRDLKGAGSYEQYF,TGTGCCACCAGCAGAGATTTGAAGGGCGCGGGATCCTACGAGCAGTACTTC
14,TRBV2,NA,TRBJ2-3,few,CASETGGRTDTQYF,TGTGCCAGCGAGACAGGTGGGCGCACAGATACGCAGTATTTT
13,TRBV10-3,NA,TRBJ1-6,NA,CAIRDMINSPLHF,TGTGCCATCCGGGACATGATTAATTCACCCCTCCACTTT
12,TRBV20-1,NA,TRBJ2-3,NA,CSAPLTADTQYF,TGCAGTGCTCCCCTGACTGCAGATACGCAGTATTTT
15,TRBV2,NA,TRBJ2-7,NA,CASGRGLIVTYEQYF,TGTGCCAGCGGCCGTGGACTTATCGTGACATACGAGCAGTACTTC
13,TRBV24-1,TRBD1,TRBJ2-7,few,CATSDHAGGEQYF,TGTGCCACCAGTGATCACGCAGGGGGCGAGCAGTACTTC
14,TRBV20-1,NA,TRBJ2-1,NA,CSASSGGWDNEQFF,TGCAGTGCTTCCAGCGGAGGGTGGGACAATGAGCAGTTCTTC
15,TRBV6-6,TRBD1,TRBJ2-7,NA,CASSYKGQGLYEQYF,TGTGCCAGCAGTTATAAGGGACAGGGGCTCTACGAGCAGTACTTC
16,TRBV6-1,NA,TRBJ1-2,few,CASSGPSQANNYGYTF,TGTGCCAGCAGCGGACCCTCTCAGGCTAACAACTATGGCTACACCTTC
14,TRBV7-2,TRBD1,TRBJ1-5,many,CASSLKQGTQPQHF,TGTGCCAGCAGCTTGAAACAGGGGACTCAGCCCCAGCATTTT
15,TRBV5-1,NA,TRBJ1-6,NA,CASSRYRAYNSPLHF,TGCGCCAGCAGCCGATACAGGGCCTATAATTCGCCCCTCCACTTT
14,TRBV5-1,NA,TRBJ1-2,NA,CASSLGQPQGGYTF,TGCGCCAGCAGCTTGGGACAGCCCCAGGGGGGCTACACCTTC
12,TRBV6-1,NA,TRBJ2-1,NA,CASLGGDTEQFF,TGTGCCAGTCTCGGAGGCGATACTGAGCAGTTCTTC
14,TRBV5-1,NA,TRBJ2-7,NA,CASSERNRGYEQYF,TGCGCCAGCAGTGAGCGGAACAGAGGCTACGAGCAGTACTTC
15,TRBV6-1,TRBD2,TRBJ2-1,NA,CASSRAGGLGNDQFF,TGTGCCAGCAGCCGAGCGGGAGGACTGGGGAATGATCAGTTCTTC
14,TRBV7-2,NA,TRBJ2-7,large,CASSQRELEYEQYF,TGTGCCAGCAGCCAGAGGGAATTGGAGTACGAGCAGTACTTC
15,TRBV5-1,NA,TRBJ2-2,NA,CASSLGAGDTGELFF,TGCGCCAGCAGCTTGGGGGCAGGGGACACCGGGGAGCTGTTTTTT
14,TRBV20-1,TRBD1,TRBJ2-7,many,CSAGGTGFAYEQYF,TGCAGTGCTGGAGGGACAGGCTTTGCCTACGAGCAGTACTTC
15,TRBV6-6,NA,TRBJ2-5,few,CASSSNWNTQETQYF,TGTGCCAGCAGTTCTAATTGGAACACACAAGAGACCCAGTACTTC
15,TRBV6-5,NA,TRBJ1-4,few,CASSYSRRSGEKLFF,TGTGCCAGCAGTTACTCGAGGAGGTCTGGTGAAAAACTGTTTTTT
15,TRBV6-1,TRBD1,TRBJ1-6,few,CASSSTGDPNSPLHF,TGTGCCAGCAGCTCGACAGGGGACCCTAATTCACCCCTCCACTTT
14,TRBV18,NA,TRBJ2-7,NA,CASSPQTGNDEQYF,TGTGCCAGCTCACCACAAACAGGGAATGACGAGCAGTACTTC
15,TRBV11-1,NA,TRBJ2-1,once,CASSLRQGMHNEQFF,TGTGCCAGCAGCTTAAGGCAGGGGATGCACAATGAGCAGTTCTTC
14,TRBV28,TRBD1,TRBJ1-6,few,CASSLGQGVSPLHF,TGTGCCAGCAGTCTAGGACAGGGAGTTTCACCCCTCCACTTT
13,TRBV20-1,NA,TRBJ2-7,NA,CSARVAGTYEQYF,TGCAGTGCTAGGGTGGCTGGCACCTACGAGCAGTACTTC
15,TRBV6-2/TRBV6-3,TRBD1,TRBJ2-7,NA,CASSSHRDRGYEQYF,TGTGCCAGCAGTTCCCACCGGGACAGGGGCTACGAGCAGTACTTC
15,TRBV6-1,NA,TRBJ2-3,few,CASRYDTASTDTQYF,TGTGCCAGCAGATATGACACCGCTAGCACAGATACGCAGTATTTT
13,TRBV2,NA,TRBJ2-7,NA,CASKDRLSYEQYF,TGTGCCAGCAAAGACAGACTTTCCTACGAGCAGTACTTC
15,TRBV7-2,TRBD1,TRBJ1-2,NA,CASSSRDRGRVGYTF,TGTGCCAGCAGCTCCCGGGACAGGGGGCGCGTTGGCTACACCTTC
12,TRBV6-1,NA,TRBJ1-6,many,CASGQGNSPLHF,TGTGCCAGCGGGCAGGGGAATTCACCCCTCCACTTT
14,TRBV6-1,NA,TRBJ2-1,few,CASSVSGQYNEQFF,TGTGCCAGCAGTGTCAGCGGGCAGTACAATGAGCAGTTCTTC
16,TRBV3-1,NA,TRBJ2-2,NA,CASSQAQETIAGELFF,TGTGCCAGCAGCCAAGCTCAGGAGACCATAGCCGGGGAGCTGTTTTTT